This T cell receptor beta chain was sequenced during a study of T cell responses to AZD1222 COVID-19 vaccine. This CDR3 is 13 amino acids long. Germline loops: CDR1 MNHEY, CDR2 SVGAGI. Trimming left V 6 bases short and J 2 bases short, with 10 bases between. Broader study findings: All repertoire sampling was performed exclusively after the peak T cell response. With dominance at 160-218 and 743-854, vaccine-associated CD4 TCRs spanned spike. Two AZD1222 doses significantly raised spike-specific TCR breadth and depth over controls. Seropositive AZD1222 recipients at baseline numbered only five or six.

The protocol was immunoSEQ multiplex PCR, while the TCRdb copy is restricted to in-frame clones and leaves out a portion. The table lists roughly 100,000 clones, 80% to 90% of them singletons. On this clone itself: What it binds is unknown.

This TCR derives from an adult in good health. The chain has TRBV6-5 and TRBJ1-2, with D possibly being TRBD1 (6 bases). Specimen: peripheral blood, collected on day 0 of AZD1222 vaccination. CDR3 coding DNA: TGTGCCAGCAGGCGGGACAAGAACTATGGCTACACCTTC. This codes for CASRRDKNYGYTF.